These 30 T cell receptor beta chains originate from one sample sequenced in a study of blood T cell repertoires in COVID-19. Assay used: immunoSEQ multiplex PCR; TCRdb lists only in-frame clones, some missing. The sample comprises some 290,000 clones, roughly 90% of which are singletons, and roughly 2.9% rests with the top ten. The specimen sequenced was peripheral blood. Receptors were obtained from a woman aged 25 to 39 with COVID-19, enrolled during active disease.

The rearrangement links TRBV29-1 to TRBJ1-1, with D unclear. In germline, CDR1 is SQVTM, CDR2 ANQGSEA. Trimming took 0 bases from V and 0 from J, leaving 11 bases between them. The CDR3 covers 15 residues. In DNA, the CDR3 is TGCAGCGTTGAAGACCGCTGGGGAGTGAACACTGAAGCTTTCTTT. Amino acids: CSVEDRWGVNTEAFF.

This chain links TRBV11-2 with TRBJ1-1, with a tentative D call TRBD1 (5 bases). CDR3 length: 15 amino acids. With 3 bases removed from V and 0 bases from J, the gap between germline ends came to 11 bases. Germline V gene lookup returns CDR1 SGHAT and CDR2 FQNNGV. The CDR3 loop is CASSLSGSMNTEAFF. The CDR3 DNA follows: TGTGCCAGCAGCTTGTCAGGGTCCATGAACACTGAAGCTTTCTTT.

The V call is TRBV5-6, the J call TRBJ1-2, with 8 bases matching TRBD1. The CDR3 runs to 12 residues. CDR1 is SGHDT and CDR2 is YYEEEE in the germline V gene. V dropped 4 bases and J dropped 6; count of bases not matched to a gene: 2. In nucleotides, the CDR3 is TGTGCCAGCAGCCCGGACAGGGATGGCTACACCTTC. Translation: CASSPDRDGYTF.

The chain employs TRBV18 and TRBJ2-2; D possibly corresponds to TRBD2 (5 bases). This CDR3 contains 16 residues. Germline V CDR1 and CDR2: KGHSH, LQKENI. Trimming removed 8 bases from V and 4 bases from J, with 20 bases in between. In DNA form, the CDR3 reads TGTGCCAGCGCAGGAGACCTTGATCGGGGCACCGGGGAGCTGTTTTTT. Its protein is CASAGDLDRGTGELFF. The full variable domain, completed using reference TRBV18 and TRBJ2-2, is NAGVMQNPRHLVRRRGQEARLRCSPMKGHSHVYWYRQLPEEGLKFMVYLQKENIIDESGMPKERFSAEFPKEGPSILRIQQVVRGDSAAYFCASAGDLDRGTGELFFGEGSRLTVL.

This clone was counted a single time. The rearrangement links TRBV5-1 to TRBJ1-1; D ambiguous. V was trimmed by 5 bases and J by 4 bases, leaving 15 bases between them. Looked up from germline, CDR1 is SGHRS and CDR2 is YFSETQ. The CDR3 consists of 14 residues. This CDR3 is CASSFVSGSTEAFF. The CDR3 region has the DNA TGCGCCAGCAGTTTCGTTTCGGGGAGCACTGAAGCTTTCTTT. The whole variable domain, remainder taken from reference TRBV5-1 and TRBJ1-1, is KAGVTQTPRYLIKTRGQQVTLSCSPISGHRSVSWYQQTPGQGLQFLFEYFSETQRNKGNFPGRFSGRQFSNSRSEMNVSTLELGDSALYLCASSFVSGSTEAFFGQGTRLTVV.

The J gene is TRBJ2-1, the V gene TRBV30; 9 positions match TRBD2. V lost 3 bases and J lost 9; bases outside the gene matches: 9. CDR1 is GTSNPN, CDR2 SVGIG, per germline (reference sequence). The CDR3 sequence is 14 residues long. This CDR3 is CAWSLAGTRGEQFF. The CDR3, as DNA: TGTGCCTGGAGCCTAGCGGGAACGAGGGGTGAGCAGTTCTTC.

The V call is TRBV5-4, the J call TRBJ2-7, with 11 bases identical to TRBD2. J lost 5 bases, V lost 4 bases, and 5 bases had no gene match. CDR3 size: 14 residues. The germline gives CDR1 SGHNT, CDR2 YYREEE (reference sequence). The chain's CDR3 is CASSPTSGRDEQYF. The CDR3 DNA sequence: TGTGCCAGCAGCCCCACTAGCGGGAGAGACGAGCAGTACTTC. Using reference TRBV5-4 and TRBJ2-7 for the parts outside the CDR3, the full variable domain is ETGVTQSPTHLIKTRGQQVTLRCSSQSGHNTVSWYQQALGQGPQFIFQYYREEENGRGNFPPRFSGLQFPNYSSELNVNALELDDSALYLCASSPTSGRDEQYFGPGTRLTVT.

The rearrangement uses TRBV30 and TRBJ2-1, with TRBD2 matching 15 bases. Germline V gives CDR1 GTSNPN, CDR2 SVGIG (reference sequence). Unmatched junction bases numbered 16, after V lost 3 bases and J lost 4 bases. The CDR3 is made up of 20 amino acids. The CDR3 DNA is TGTGCCTGGAGCGCCTACTCCGGACTAGCGGGAGGGCCTAAATACAATGAGCAGTTCTTC. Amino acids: CAWSAYSGLAGGPKYNEQFF.

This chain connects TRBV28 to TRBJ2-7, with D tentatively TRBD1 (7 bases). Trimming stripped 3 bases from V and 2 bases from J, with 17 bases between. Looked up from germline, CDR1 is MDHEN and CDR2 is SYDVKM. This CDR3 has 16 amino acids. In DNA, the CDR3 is TGTGCCAGCAGTTTTGTCGATCGCAGGGGGGCCTACGAGCAGTACTTC. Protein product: CASSFVDRRGAYEQYF.

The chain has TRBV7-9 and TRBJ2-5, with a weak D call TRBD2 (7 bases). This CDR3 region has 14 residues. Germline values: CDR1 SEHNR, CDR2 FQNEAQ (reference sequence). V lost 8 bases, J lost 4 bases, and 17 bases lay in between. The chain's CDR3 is CASAYTRGAETQYF. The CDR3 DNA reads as TGTGCCAGCGCATACACCCGGGGGGCAGAGACCCAGTACTTC.

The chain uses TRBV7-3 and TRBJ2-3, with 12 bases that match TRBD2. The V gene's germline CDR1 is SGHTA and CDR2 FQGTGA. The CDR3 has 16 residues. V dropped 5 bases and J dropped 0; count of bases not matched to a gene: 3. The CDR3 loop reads CASSRTSGRSTDTQYF. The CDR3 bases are TGTGCCAGCAGCCGAACTAGCGGGAGGAGCACAGATACGCAGTATTTT.

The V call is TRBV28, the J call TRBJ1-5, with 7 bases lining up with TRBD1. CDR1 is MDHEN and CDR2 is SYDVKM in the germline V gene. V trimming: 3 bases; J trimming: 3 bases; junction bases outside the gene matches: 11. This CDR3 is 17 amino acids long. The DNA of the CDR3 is TGTGCCAGCAGTTTCCCGGACAGGAACTCTTTCAATCAGCCCCAGCATTTT. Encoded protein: CASSFPDRNSFNQPQHF.

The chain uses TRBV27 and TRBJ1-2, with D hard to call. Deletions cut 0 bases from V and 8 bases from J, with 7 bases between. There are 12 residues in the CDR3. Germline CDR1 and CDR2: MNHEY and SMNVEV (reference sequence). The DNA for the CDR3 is TGTGCCAGCAGTTTATCCGGAGAGGGCTACACCTTC. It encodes CASSLSGEGYTF.

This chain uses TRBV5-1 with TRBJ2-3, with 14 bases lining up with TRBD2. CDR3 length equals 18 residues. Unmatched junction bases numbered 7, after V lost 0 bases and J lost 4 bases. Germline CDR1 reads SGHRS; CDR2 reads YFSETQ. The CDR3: CASSLDPGTSGSADTQYF. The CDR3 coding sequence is TGCGCCAGCAGCTTGGATCCAGGGACTAGCGGGAGCGCAGATACGCAGTATTTT.

The CDR3 coding sequence is TGTGCCAGCAGTGAACTAGCTACCACAGATACGCAGTATTTT. Residues: CASSELATTDTQYF. The chain is built from TRBV2 and TRBJ2-3; a possible D gene is TRBD2 (5 bases). The germline gives CDR1 SNHLY, CDR2 FYNNEI. The V gene lost 2 bases and the J gene lost 2 bases, with 8 bases spanning the gap. This CDR3 has 14 residues.

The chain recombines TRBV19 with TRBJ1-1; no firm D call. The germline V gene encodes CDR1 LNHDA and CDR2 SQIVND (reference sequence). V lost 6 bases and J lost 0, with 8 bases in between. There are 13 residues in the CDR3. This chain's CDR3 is CASSEAMNTEAFF. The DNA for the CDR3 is TGTGCCAGTAGCGAGGCCATGAACACTGAAGCTTTCTTT.

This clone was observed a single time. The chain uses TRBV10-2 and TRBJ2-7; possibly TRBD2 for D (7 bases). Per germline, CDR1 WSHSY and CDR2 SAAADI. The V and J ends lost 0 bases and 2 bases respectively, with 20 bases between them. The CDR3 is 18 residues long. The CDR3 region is CASSESAWGGRSPYEQYF. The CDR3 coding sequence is TGCGCCAGCAGTGAGTCGGCGTGGGGGGGCCGGAGCCCCTACGAGCAGTACTTC.

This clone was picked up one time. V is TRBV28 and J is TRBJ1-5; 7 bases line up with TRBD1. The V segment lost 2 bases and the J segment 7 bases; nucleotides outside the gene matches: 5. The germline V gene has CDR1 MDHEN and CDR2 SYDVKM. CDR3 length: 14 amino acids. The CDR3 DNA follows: TGTGCCAGCAGTTTACCAGGGGGGAGACAGCCCCAGCATTTT. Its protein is CASSLPGGRQPQHF.

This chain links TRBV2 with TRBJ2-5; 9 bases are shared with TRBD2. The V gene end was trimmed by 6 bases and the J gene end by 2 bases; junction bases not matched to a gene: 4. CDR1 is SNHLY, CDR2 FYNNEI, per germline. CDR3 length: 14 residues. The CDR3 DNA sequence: TGTGCCAGCAGAGGCGGGAGGGGTCAAGAGACCCAGTACTTC. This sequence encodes CASRGGRGQETQYF.

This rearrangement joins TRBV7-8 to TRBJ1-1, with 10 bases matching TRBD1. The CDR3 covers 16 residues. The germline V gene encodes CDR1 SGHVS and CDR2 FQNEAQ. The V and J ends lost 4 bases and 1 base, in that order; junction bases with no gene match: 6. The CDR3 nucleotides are TGTGCCAGCAGCTCTAGGGGGGACAGGGGGAACACTGAAGCTTTCTTT. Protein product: CASSSRGDRGNTEAFF. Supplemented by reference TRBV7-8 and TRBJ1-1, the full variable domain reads GAGVSQSPRYKVAKRGQDVALRCDPISGHVSLFWYQQALGQGPEFLTYFQNEAQLDKSGLPSDRFFAERPEGSVSTLKIQRTQQEDSAVYLCASSSRGDRGNTEAFFGQGTRLTVV.

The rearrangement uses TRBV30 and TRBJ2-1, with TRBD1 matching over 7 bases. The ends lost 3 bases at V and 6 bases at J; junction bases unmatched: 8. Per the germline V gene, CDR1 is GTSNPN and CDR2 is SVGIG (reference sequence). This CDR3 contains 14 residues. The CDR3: CAWRGDRNLNEQFF. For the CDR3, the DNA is TGTGCCTGGAGGGGGGACAGAAACCTCAATGAGCAGTTCTTC.

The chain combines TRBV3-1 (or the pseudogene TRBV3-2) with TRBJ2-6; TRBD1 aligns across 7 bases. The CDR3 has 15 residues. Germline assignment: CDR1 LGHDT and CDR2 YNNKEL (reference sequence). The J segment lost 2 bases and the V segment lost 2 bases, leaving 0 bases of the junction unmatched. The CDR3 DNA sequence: TGTGCCAGCAGCCAACAGGGGGCTGGGGCCAACGTCCTGACTTTC. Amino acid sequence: CASSQQGAGANVLTF.

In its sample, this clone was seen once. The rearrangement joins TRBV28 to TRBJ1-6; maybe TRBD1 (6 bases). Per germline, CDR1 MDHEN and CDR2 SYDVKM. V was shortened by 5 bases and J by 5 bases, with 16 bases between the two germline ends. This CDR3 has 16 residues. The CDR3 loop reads CASSHQLQGNNSPLHF. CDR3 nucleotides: TGTGCCAGCAGTCACCAATTACAGGGCAATAATTCACCCCTCCACTTT.

CDR3 coding DNA: TGTGCCAGCAGCTATCAAGCAGAGACTAGCGGGACGTTTGTTGCAGATACGCAGTATTTT. This encodes CASSYQAETSGTFVADTQYF. The rearrangement joins TRBV3-1 (or the pseudogene TRBV3-2) to TRBJ2-3, with 11 bases that match TRBD2. J gave up 4 bases and V 5 bases, and 20 bases lay outside the gene matches. CDR1 and CDR2 (germline): LGHDT, YNNKEL (reference sequence). The CDR3 runs to 20 residues.

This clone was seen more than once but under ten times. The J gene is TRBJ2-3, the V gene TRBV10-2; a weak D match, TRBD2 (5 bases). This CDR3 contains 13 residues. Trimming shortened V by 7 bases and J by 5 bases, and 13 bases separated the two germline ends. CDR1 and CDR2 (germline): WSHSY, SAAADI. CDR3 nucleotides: TGCGCCAGCATGCCTAGCAGGAGAGATACGCAGTATTTT. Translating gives CASMPSRRDTQYF.

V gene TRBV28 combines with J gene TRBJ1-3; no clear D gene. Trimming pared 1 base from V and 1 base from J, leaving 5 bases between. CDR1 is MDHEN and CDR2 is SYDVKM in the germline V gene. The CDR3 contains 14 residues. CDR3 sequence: CASSLSRSGNTIYF. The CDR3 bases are TGTGCCAGCAGTTTATCCAGGTCTGGAAACACCATATATTTT.

CDR3 in DNA: TGTGCCAGCAGAACTAGACTAGCGGGTGGGACCTACGAGCAGTACTTC. Its protein product is CASRTRLAGGTYEQYF. The rearrangement uses TRBV27 and TRBJ2-7; 10 bases align to TRBD2. The CDR3 sequence is 16 residues long. Per the germline V gene, CDR1 is MNHEY and CDR2 is SMNVEV (reference sequence). J was trimmed by 2 bases and V by 6 bases; bases with no gene match: 10.

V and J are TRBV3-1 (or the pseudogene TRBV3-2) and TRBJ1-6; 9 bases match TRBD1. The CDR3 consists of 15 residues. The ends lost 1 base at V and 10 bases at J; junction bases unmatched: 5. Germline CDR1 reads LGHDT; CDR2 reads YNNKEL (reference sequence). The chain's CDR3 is CASSQVAGQGSPLHF. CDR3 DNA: TGTGCCAGCAGCCAAGTTGCGGGACAGGGATCACCCCTCCACTTT.

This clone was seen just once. The CDR3 coding sequence is TGTGCCACCACCTCCGCCTGGCTTTCGGGTTTCGATACGCAGTATTTT. It translates to CATTSAWLSGFDTQYF. The chain combines TRBV19 with TRBJ2-3, with D unclear. The germline V gene encodes CDR1 LNHDA and CDR2 SQIVND (reference sequence). This CDR3 has 16 residues. Trimming removed 10 bases at V and 6 bases at J, with 26 bases between.

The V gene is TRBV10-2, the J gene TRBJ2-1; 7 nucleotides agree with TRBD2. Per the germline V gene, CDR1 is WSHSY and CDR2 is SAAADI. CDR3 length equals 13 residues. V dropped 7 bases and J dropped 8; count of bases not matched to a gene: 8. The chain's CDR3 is CASIPTSLDEQFF. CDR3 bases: TGCGCCAGCATTCCGACTAGCCTGGATGAGCAGTTCTTC.